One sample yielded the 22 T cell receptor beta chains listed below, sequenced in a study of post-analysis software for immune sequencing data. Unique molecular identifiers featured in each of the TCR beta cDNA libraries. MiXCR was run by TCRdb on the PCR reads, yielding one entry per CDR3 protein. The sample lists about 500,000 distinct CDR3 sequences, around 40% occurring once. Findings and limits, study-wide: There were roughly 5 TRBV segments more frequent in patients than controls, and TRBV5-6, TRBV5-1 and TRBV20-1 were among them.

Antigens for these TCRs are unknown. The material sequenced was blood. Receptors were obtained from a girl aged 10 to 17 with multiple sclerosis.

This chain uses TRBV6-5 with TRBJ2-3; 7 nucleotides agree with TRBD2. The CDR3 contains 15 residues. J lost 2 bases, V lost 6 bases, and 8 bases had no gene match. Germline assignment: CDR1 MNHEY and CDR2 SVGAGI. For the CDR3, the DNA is TGTGCCAGCAGCTTGACTAGCAGGGCCACAGATACGCAGTATTTT. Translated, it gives CASSLTSRATDTQYF.

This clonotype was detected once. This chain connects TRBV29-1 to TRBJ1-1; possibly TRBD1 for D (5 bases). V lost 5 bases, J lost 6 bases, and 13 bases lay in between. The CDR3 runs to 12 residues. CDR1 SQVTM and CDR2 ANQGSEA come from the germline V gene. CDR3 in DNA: TGCAGCGTTCAGTGGGACGGAGCTGAAGCTTTCTTT. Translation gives CSVQWDGAEAFF. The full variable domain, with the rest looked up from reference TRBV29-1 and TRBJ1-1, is SAVISQKPSRDICQRGTSLTIQCQVDSQVTMMFWYRQQPGQSLTLIATANQGSEATYESGFVIDKFPISRPNLTFSTLTVSNMSPEDSSIYLCSVQWDGAEAFFGQGTRLTVV.

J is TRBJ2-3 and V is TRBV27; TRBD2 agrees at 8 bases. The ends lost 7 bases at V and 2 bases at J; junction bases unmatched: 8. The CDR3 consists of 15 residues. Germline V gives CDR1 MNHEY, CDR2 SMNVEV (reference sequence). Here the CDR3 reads CASNSNGGDTDTQYF. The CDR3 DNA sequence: TGTGCCAGCAACTCTAACGGGGGGGACACAGATACGCAGTATTTT.

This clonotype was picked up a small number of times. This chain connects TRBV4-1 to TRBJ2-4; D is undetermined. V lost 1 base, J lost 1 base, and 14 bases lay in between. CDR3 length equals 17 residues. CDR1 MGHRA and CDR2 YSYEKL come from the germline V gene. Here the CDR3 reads CASSQAPVSGAKNIQYF. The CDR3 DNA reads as TGCGCCAGCAGCCAAGCGCCGGTGTCTGGGGCCAAAAACATTCAGTACTTC.

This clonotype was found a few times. The CDR3 loop reads CASSLEVQGLSGYTF. CDR3 nucleotide sequence: TGTGCCAGCAGCTTAGAAGTACAGGGTTTATCGGGCTACACCTTC. The chain links TRBV7-2 to TRBJ1-2; possible D gene TRBD1, 6 bases. V lost 1 base and J 8 bases, leaving 17 bases between the germline ends. The CDR3 is 15 residues long. The germline V gene encodes CDR1 SGHTA and CDR2 FQGNSA.

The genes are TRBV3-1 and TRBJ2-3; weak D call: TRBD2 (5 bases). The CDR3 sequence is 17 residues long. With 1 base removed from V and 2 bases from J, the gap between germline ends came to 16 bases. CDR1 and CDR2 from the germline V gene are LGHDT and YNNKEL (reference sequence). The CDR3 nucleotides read TGTGCCAGCAGCCAAGTAACGACTACTTATCACACAGATACGCAGTATTTT. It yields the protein CASSQVTTTYHTDTQYF.

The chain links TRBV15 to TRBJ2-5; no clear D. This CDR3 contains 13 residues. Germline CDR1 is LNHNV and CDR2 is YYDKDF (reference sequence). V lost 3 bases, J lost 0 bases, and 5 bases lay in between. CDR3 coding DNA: TGTGCCACCAGCAGCGGAAACCAAGAGACCCAGTACTTC. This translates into CATSSGNQETQYF.

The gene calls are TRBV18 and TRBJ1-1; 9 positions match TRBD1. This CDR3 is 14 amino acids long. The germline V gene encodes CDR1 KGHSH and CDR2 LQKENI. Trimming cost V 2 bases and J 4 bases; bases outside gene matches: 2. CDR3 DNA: TGTGCCAGCTCACCAGGACAGGGGACCACTGAAGCTTTCTTT. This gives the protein CASSPGQGTTEAFF.

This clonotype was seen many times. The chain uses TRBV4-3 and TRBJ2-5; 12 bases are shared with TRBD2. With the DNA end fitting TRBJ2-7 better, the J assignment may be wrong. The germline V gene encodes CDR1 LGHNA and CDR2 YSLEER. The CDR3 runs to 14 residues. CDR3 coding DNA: TGCGCCAGCAGCCAAGGACTAGCGGGAGTCGAGCAGTACTTC. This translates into CASSQGLAGVEQYF.

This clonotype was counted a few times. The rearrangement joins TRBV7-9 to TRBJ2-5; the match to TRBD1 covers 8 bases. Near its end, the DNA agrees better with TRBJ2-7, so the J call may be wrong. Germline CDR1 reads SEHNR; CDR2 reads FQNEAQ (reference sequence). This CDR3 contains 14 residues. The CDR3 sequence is CASSSSGGYYEQYF. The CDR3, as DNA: TGTGCCAGCAGTTCCTCAGGGGGCTACTACGAGCAGTACTTC.

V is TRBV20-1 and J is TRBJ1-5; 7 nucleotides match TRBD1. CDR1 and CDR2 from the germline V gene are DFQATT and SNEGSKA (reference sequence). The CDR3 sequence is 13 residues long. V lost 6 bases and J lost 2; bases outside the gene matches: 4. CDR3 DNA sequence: TGCAGTGCCACTACAGGGGGCAATCAGCCCCAGCATTTT. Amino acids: CSATTGGNQPQHF.

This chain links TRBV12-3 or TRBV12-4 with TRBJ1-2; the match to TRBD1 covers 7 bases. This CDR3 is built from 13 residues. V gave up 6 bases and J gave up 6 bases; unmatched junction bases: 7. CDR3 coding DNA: TGTGCCAGCAGACCAACAGGGGTACATGGCTACACCTTC. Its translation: CASRPTGVHGYTF.

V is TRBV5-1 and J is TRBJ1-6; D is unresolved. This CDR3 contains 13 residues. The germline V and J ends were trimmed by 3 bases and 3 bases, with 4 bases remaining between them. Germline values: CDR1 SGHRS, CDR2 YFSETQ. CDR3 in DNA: TGCGCCAGCAGCTGGGACTATAATTCACCCCTCCACTTT. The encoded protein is CASSWDYNSPLHF.

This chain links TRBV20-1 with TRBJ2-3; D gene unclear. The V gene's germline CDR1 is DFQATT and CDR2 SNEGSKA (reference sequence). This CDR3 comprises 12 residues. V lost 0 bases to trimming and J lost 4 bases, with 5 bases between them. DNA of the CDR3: TGCAGTGCTAGAGATCTGTCAGATACGCAGTATTTT. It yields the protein CSARDLSDTQYF.

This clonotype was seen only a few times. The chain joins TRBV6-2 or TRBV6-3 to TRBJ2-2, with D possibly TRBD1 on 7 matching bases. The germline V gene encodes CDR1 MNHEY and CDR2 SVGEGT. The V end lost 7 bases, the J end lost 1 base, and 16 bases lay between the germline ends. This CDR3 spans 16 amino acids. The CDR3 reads CASTRGGTVNTGELFF. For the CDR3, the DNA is TGTGCCAGCACTCGAGGGGGGACAGTGAACACCGGGGAGCTGTTTTTT.

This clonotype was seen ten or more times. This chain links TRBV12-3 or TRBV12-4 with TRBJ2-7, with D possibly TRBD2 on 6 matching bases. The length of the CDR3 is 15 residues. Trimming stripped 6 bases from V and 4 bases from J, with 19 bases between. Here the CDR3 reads CASSLGAGLTYEQYF. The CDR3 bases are TGTGCCAGCAGCCTAGGGGCGGGGTTGACTTACGAGCAGTACTTC.

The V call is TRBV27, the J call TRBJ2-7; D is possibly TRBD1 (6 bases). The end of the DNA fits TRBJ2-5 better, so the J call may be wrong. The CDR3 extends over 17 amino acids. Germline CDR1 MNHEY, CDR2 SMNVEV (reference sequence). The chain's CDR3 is CASSPYSKTGLVKTQYF. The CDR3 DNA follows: TGTGCCAGCAGTCCGTACTCTAAAACAGGGCTGGTAAAGACCCAGTACTTC.

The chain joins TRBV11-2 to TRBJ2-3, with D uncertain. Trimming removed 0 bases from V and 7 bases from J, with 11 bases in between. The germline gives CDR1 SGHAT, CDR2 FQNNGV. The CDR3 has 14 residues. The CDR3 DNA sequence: TGTGCCAGCAGCTTAGATTTCGTGGCAAATACGCAGTATTTT. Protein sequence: CASSLDFVANTQYF.

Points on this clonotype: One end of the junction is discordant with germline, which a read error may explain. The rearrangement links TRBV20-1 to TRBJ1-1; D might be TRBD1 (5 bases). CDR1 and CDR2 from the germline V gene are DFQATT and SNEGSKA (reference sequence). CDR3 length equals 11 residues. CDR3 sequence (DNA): TGCAGTGCTAGAAACCCCGACAGTGGGTATTTT. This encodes CSARNPDSGYF.

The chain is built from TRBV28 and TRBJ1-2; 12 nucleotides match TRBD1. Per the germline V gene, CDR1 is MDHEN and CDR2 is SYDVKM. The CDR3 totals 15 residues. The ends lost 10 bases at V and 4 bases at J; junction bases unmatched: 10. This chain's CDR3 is CATSRDRGRIYGYTF. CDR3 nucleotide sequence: TGTGCCACCTCAAGGGACAGGGGGCGGATCTATGGCTACACCTTC.

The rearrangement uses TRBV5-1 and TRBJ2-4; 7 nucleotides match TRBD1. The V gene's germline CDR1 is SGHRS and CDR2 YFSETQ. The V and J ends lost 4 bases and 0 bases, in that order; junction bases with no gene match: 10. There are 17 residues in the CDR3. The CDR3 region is CASSHVGDSLAKNIQYF. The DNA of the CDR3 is TGCGCCAGCAGCCACGTGGGGGACAGTTTAGCCAAAAACATTCAGTACTTC.

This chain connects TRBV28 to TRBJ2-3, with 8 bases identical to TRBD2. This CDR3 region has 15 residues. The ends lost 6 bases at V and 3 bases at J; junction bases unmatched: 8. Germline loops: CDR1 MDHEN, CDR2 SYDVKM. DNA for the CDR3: TGTGCCAGCAGCATTAGCGGGAAAATGACAGATACGCAGTATTTT. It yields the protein CASSISGKMTDTQYF.